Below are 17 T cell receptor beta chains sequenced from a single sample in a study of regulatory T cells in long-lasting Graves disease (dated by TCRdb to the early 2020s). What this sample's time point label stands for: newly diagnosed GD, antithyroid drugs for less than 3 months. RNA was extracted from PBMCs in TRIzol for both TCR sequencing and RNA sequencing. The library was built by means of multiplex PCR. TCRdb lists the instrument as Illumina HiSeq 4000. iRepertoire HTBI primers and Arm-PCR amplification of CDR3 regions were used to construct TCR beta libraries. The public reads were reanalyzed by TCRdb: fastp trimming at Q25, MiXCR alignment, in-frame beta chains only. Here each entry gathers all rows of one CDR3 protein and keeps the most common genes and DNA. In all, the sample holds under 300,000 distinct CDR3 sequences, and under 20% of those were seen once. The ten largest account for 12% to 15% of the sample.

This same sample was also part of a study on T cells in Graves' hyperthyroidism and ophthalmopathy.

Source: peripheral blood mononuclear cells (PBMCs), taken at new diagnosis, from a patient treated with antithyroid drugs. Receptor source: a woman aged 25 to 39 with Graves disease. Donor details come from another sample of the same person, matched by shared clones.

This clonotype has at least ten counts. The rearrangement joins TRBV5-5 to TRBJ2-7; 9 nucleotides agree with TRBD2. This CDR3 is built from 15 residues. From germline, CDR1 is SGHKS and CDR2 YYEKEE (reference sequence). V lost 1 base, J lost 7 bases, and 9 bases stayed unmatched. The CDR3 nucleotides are TGTGCCAGCAGCTTGTTAGGCGGGGGGGCCGGGGAGCAGTACTTC. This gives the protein CASSLLGGGAGEQYF.

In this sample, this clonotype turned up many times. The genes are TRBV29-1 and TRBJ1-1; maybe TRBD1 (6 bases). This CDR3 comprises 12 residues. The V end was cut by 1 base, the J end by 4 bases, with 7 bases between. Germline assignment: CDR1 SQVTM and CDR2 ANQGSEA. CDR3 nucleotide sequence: TGCAGCGTTGAAGGGGGGGCCACTGAAGCTTTCTTT. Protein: CSVEGGATEAFF.

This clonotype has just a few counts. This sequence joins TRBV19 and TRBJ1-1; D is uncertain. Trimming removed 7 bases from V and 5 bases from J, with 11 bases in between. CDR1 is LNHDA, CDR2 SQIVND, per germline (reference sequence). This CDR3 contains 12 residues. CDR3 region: CASTRGWTEAFF. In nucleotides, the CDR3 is TGTGCCAGTACGCGGGGTTGGACTGAAGCTTTCTTT.

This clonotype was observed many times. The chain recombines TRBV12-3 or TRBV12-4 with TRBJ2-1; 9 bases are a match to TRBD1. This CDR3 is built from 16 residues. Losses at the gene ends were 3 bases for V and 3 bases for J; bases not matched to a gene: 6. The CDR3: CASSFGGTGLYNEQFF. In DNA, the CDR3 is TGTGCCAGCAGTTTTGGTGGGACAGGGCTCTACAATGAGCAGTTCTTC.

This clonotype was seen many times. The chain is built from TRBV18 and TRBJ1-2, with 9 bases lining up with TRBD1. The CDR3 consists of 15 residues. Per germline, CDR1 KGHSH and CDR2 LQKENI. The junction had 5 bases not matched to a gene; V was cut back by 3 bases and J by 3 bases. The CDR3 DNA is TGTGCCAGCTCACCGGACAGGGGAAAGGACTATGGCTACACCTTC. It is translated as CASSPDRGKDYGYTF.

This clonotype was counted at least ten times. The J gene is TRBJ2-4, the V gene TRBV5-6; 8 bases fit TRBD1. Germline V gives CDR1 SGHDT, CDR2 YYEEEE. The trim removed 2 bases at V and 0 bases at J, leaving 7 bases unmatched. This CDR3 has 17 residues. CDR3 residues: CASSFRDRRLAKNIQYF. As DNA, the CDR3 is TGTGCCAGCAGCTTCCGGGACAGGCGCCTAGCCAAAAACATTCAGTACTTC.

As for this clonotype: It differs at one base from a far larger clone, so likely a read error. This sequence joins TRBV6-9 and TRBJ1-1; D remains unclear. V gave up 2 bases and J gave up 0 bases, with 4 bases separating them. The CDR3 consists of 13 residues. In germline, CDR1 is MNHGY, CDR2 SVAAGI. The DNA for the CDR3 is TGTGCCAGCAGTTATAGATTGAACACTGAAGCTTTCTTT. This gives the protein CASSYRLNTEAFF.

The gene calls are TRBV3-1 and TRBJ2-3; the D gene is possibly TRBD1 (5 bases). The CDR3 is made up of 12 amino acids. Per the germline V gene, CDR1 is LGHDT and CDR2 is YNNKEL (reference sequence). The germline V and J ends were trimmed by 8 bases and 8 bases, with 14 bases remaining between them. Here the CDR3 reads CASQSSGATQYF. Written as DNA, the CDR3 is TGTGCCAGCCAGTCCTCTGGGGCTACGCAGTATTTT.

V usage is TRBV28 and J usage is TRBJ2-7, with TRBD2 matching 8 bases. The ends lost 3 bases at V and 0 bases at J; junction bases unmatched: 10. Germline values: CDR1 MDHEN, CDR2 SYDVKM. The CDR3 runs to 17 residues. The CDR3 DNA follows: TGTGCCAGCAGTTTGATGATTGGCGGGGGGAGCTCCTACGAGCAGTACTTC. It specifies CASSLMIGGGSSYEQYF.

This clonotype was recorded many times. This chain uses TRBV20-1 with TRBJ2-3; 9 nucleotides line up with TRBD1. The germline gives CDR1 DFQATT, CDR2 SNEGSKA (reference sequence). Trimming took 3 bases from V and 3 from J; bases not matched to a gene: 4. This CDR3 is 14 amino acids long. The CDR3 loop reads CSASRDRATDTQYF. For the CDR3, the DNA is TGCAGTGCTAGTCGGGACAGGGCTACAGATACGCAGTATTTT.

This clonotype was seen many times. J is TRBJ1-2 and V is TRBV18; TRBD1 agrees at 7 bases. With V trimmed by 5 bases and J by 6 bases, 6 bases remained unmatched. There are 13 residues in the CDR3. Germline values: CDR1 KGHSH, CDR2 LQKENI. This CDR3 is CASSTDRVHGYTF. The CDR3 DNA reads TGTGCCAGCTCAACTGACAGGGTCCATGGCTACACCTTC.

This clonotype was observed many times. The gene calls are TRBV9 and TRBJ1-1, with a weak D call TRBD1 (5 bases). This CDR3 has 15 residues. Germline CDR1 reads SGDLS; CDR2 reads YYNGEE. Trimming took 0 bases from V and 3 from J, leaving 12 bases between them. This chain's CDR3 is CASSVVGTGDTEAFF. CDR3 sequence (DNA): TGTGCCAGCAGCGTAGTAGGGACGGGGGACACTGAAGCTTTCTTT. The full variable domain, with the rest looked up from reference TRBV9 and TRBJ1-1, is DSGVTQTPKHLITATGQRVTLRCSPRSGDLSVYWYQQSLDQGLQFLIQYYNGEERAKGNILERFSAQQFPDLHSELNLSSLELGDSALYFCASSVVGTGDTEAFFGQGTRLTVV.

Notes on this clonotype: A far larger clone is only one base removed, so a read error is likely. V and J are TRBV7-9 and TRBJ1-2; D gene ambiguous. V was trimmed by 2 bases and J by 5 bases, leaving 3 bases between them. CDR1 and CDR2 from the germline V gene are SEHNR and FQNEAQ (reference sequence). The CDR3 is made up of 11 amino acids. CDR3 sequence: CASSLSYGYTF. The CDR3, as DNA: TGTGCCAGCAGCTTATCGTATGGCTACACCTTC.

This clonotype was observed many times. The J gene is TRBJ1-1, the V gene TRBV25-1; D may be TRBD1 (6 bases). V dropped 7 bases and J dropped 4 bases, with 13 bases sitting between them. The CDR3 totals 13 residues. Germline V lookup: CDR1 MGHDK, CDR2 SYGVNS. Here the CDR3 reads CASTQGGGTEAFF. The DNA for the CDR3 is TGTGCCAGCACCCAGGGAGGGGGCACTGAAGCTTTCTTT. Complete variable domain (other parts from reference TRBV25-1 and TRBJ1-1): EADIYQTPRYLVIGTGKKITLECSQTMGHDKMYWYQQDPGMELHLIHYSYGVNSTEKGDLSSESTVSRIRTEHFPLTLESARPSHTSQYLCASTQGGGTEAFFGQGTRLTVV.

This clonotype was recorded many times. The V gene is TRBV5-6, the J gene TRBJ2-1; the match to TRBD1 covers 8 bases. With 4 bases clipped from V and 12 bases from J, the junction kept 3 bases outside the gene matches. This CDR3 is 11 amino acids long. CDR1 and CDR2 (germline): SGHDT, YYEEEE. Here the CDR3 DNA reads TGTGCCAGCAGCGATGGACAGGGGCAGTTCTTC. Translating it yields CASSDGQGQFF.

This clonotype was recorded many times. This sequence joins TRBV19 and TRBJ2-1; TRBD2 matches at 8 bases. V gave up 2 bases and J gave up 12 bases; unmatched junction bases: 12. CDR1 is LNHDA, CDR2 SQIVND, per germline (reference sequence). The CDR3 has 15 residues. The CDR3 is CASSISGGLYMGQFF. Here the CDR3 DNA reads TGTGCCAGTAGTATAAGCGGGGGACTTTATATGGGGCAGTTCTTC.

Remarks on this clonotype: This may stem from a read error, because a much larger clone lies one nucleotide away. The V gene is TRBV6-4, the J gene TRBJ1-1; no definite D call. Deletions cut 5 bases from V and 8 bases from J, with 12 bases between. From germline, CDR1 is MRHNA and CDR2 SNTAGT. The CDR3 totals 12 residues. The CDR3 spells CASSYGRWEAFF. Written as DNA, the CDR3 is TGTGCCAGCAGTTACGGACGCTGGGAAGCTTTCTTT.